This TCR beta chain is from a study of tumor-infiltrating lymphocytes in primary liver carcinoma. At the level of the study: All lesions had stage T1-T3 N0M0 and roughly 4.2 to 10 cm widths. Tissue type made little difference to sample yields of roughly 3.65 to 7.13 million productive TCRbeta reads.

On this clonotype: Antigen: not known. One base away lies a much larger clone, so this may be a sequencing read error.

General study points: Relative to tumor region pairs, the tumor-adjacent and tumor-blood pairs showed overlap that was lower. Top-250-clone fractions were significantly higher in tumors than in blood (p = 0.039).

There are 14 residues in the CDR3. CDR1 and CDR2 (germline): MGHRA, YSYEKL. With around 490 ng total RNA as template and a constant-region primer, TCR beta cDNA was made. Investigators got TCR beta libraries out of three nested multiplex PCR rounds, done with slightly modified ARM-PCR. Rounds one and two of PCR, each of 10 cycles, were primed with TRBV1-TRBV30 forward primers and a C-beta reverse primer. TCRdb recomputed calls from the multiplex PCR reads with MiXCR, one row per CDR3 protein. The sample lists approximately 340,000 distinct CDR3 sequences; 65% were seen once. Germline DNA was also extracted, and blood RNA derived from unsorted whole blood.

This sequence originates from a man aged 40-55 years with primary liver carcinoma and hepatitis B virus infection. Specimen: peripheral blood. J is TRBJ1-5 and V is TRBV4-1; D is ambiguous. CDR3: CANSQVDGNQPQHF. The CDR3 nucleotides read TGCGCCAACAGCCAAGTTGATGGGAATCAGCCCCAGCATTTT.